Following are 30 T cell receptor beta chains from one sample sequenced in a study of blood T cell repertoires in COVID-19. Using immunoSEQ multiplex PCR, the repertoire was profiled, and TCRdb retains in-frame clones only, with some absent. The data contain 200,000 to 250,000 clones, roughly 82% of them singletons. The sequenced material came from PBMCs or T cells enriched from blood (not recorded which). The receptors come from a woman in her fifties or sixties who had recovered from COVID-19.

The chain recombines TRBV29-1 with TRBJ2-2; TRBD1 might be the D (6 bases). This CDR3 spans 14 amino acids. Trimming took 5 bases from V and 5 from J, leaving 15 bases between them. CDR1 SQVTM and CDR2 ANQGSEA come from the germline V gene. The CDR3 protein is CSVFPGARTGELFF. The CDR3 nucleotides read TGCAGCGTTTTTCCAGGGGCGAGGACCGGGGAGCTGTTTTTT.

This chain uses TRBV2 with TRBJ2-2, with D unclear. The germline CDR1 and CDR2 sequences are SNHLY and FYNNEI. The ends were cut back, 0 bases at V and 4 bases at J, with 6 bases in the middle. The CDR3 sequence is 14 residues long. DNA of the CDR3: TGTGCCAGCAGTGAAGCAAGGAGCACCGGGGAGCTGTTTTTT. Amino acids: CASSEARSTGELFF.

The gene calls are TRBV14 and TRBJ2-3, with TRBD2 matching 8 bases. The CDR3 is made up of 16 amino acids. The ends lost 0 bases at V and 2 bases at J; junction bases unmatched: 4. Looked up from germline, CDR1 is SGHDN and CDR2 is FVKESK. The CDR3, as DNA: TGTGCCAGCAGCCAAGATACCGGGGGGGTCACAGATACGCAGTATTTT. Its protein is CASSQDTGGVTDTQYF.

This chain links TRBV30 with TRBJ1-6; D possibly corresponds to TRBD1 (5 bases). Germline CDR1 is GTSNPN and CDR2 is SVGIG (reference sequence). The CDR3 consists of 15 residues. V lost 7 bases, J lost 0 bases, and 13 bases lay in between. CDR3 sequence: CALGGQSSYNSPLHF. The CDR3 DNA is TGTGCCTTGGGTGGACAAAGCTCCTATAATTCACCCCTCCACTTT.

V and J are TRBV10-1 and TRBJ1-5; 8 positions agree with TRBD1. CDR3 length: 13 amino acids. In germline, CDR1 is WNHNN, CDR2 SYGVQD (reference sequence). V was pared by 10 bases and J by 6 bases, with 8 bases of the junction left unmatched. The CDR3 DNA follows: TGCGCCACCTCGGACAGGGTCGGTCAGCCCCAGCATTTT. This codes for CATSDRVGQPQHF.

This chain joins TRBV19 and TRBJ2-1, with no clear D. Between the trimmed V and J ends, which lost 4 bases and 8 bases, there was a span of 9 bases. Germline V gene sequence: CDR1 LNHDA, CDR2 SQIVND (reference sequence). The CDR3 consists of 12 residues. The CDR3 DNA follows: TGTGCCAGTAGTACCCCTCCCCATGAGCAGTTCTTC. As protein: CASSTPPHEQFF.

This clone has only a few counts. The V call is TRBV7-2, the J call TRBJ1-1; possible D gene TRBD1, 5 bases. The germline V and J ends were trimmed by 8 bases and 11 bases, with 30 bases remaining between them. Germline assignment: CDR1 SGHTA and CDR2 FQGNSA. The length of the CDR3 is 16 residues. The CDR3: CASGPQVPLGGRGAFF. The CDR3 DNA is TGTGCCAGCGGTCCACAGGTCCCCCTCGGGGGTCGGGGGGCTTTCTTT.

This rearrangement joins TRBV20-1 to TRBJ1-2; 8 bases match TRBD1. This CDR3 region has 11 residues. V was pared by 4 bases and J by 14 bases, with 9 bases of the junction left unmatched. Germline lookup yields CDR1 DFQATT and CDR2 SNEGSKA (reference sequence). The CDR3 region is CSAKRDRQKTF. As DNA, the CDR3 is TGCAGTGCTAAAAGGGACAGGCAAAAAACCTTC.

The rearrangement links TRBV3-1 (or the pseudogene TRBV3-2) to TRBJ2-2, with 8 bases lining up with TRBD2. CDR3 length: 15 amino acids. Trimming removed 6 bases from V and 3 bases from J; junction bases left unmatched: 6. The germline CDR1 and CDR2 sequences are LGHDT and YNNKEL (reference sequence). This CDR3 is CASSRREGYTGELFF. The CDR3 DNA reads TGTGCCAGCAGTCGTCGGGAGGGCTACACCGGGGAGCTGTTTTTT.

The V and J genes are TRBV10-3 and TRBJ2-4; D may be TRBD1 (5 bases). Looked up from germline, CDR1 is ENHRY and CDR2 is SYGVKD. Trimming cost V 0 bases and J 0 bases, with 9 bases left between them. The CDR3 consists of 16 residues. In nucleotides, the CDR3 is TGTGCCATCAGTGAGTCGGGGCATCTAGCCAAAAACATTCAGTACTTC. Protein sequence: CAISESGHLAKNIQYF.

The chain combines TRBV28 with TRBJ2-2, with D possibly matching TRBD2 (6 bases). Germline V gives CDR1 MDHEN, CDR2 SYDVKM. The ends were cut back, 3 bases at V and 10 bases at J, with 15 bases in the middle. CDR3 length: 14 amino acids. CDR3 bases: TGTGCCAGCAGTTTGGCGGGGCCGGTATTGGAGCTGTTTTTT. The encoded protein is CASSLAGPVLELFF.

The V and J genes are TRBV18 and TRBJ1-2; 8 bases are a match to TRBD1. V shed 2 bases and J 8 bases; nucleotides not matched to a gene: 7. The V gene's germline CDR1 is KGHSH and CDR2 LQKENI. The CDR3 is made up of 14 amino acids. In nucleotides, the CDR3 is TGTGCCAGCTCACCAGGCGGCAGGGGGCACGGCTACACCTTC. Amino acid sequence: CASSPGGRGHGYTF.

The chain couples TRBV6-5 to TRBJ1-2; 7 nucleotides match TRBD1. The J segment lost 2 bases and the V segment lost 2 bases, leaving 8 bases of the junction unmatched. This CDR3 region has 16 residues. Germline V gives CDR1 MNHEY, CDR2 SVGAGI. The CDR3 protein is CASSYGIQGGNYGYTF. The CDR3 nucleotides are TGTGCCAGCAGTTACGGTATCCAGGGGGGCAACTATGGCTACACCTTC.

Points on this clone: This specimen includes other DNA sequences encoding the same CDR3. The chain couples TRBV7-9 to TRBJ2-3, with TRBD2 matching 14 bases. Germline-derived CDR1 and CDR2 are SEHNR and FQNEAQ (reference sequence). The CDR3 runs 17 residues. V was clipped by 5 bases and J by 1 base; unmatched bases: 5. The chain's CDR3 is CASSPGLAGGRTDTQYF. As DNA, the CDR3 is TGTGCCAGCAGCCCAGGACTAGCGGGGGGCCGCACAGATACGCAGTATTTT.

This clone was detected once. This chain connects TRBV30 to TRBJ1-1; 11 nucleotides align to TRBD1. V lost 3 bases and J lost 4; bases outside the gene matches: 10. The CDR3 contains 16 residues. The germline V gene encodes CDR1 GTSNPN and CDR2 SVGIG (reference sequence). In nucleotides, the CDR3 is TGTGCCTGGAGGAAATGGACAGGGGGCGGTCTCACTGAAGCTTTCTTT. This gives the protein CAWRKWTGGGLTEAFF.

This clone was counted a few times. The V gene is TRBV5-6, the J gene TRBJ2-7; a weak D match, TRBD1 (5 bases). From germline, CDR1 is SGHDT and CDR2 YYEEEE. This CDR3 has 14 residues. The germline V and J ends were trimmed by 0 bases and 0 bases, with 7 bases remaining between them. The CDR3 here is CASSLGTNSYEQYF. The CDR3 nucleotides read TGTGCCAGCAGCTTGGGGACAAACTCCTACGAGCAGTACTTC.

J is TRBJ2-1 and V is TRBV4-1, with 15 bases matching TRBD2. The junction had 6 bases not matched to a gene; V was cut back by 4 bases and J by 2 bases. Per the germline V gene, CDR1 is MGHRA and CDR2 is YSYEKL. The CDR3 loop spans 18 amino acids. In DNA form, the CDR3 reads TGCGCCAGCAGCCGATGGACTAGCGGGGGGGAAACCTACAATGAGCAGTTCTTC. It codes for CASSRWTSGGETYNEQFF.

This clone was detected only a few times. This chain joins TRBV30 and TRBJ1-1; D unresolved. The V gene's germline CDR1 is GTSNPN and CDR2 SVGIG (reference sequence). There are 12 residues in the CDR3. Trimming removed 5 bases from V and 7 bases from J, with 14 bases in between. This CDR3 reads CAWQSGHLEAFF. The CDR3 nucleotides read TGTGCCTGGCAAAGTGGGCACCTTGAAGCTTTCTTT.

The genes are TRBV5-4 and TRBJ2-1; 12 nucleotides agree with TRBD2. V trimming: 0 bases; J trimming: 9 bases; junction bases outside the gene matches: 4. This CDR3 spans 15 amino acids. The V gene's germline CDR1 is SGHNT and CDR2 YYREEE (reference sequence). For the CDR3, the DNA is TGTGCCAGCAGCTTGGAGCTAGCGGGGGGGCCTGAGCAGTTCTTC. It encodes CASSLELAGGPEQFF.

This chain connects TRBV7-3 to TRBJ1-1; the D gene is possibly TRBD1 (5 bases). V lost 3 bases, J lost 4 bases, and 9 bases lay in between. Germline CDR1 reads SGHTA; CDR2 reads FQGTGA. CDR3 length equals 13 residues. DNA of the CDR3: TGTGCCAGCAGCTTTGACAGTGGCACTGAAGCTTTCTTT. Amino acid sequence: CASSFDSGTEAFF. Full variable domain (missing parts from reference TRBV7-3 and TRBJ1-1): GAGVSQTPSNKVTEKGKYVELRCDPISGHTALYWYRQSLGQGPEFLIYFQGTGAADDSGLPNDRFFAVRPEGSVSTLKIQRTERGDSAVYLCASSFDSGTEAFFGQGTRLTVV.

This clone was detected only once. V and J are TRBV4-2 and TRBJ2-3; 8 nucleotides line up with TRBD1. The V and J ends lost 5 bases and 1 base, in that order; junction bases with no gene match: 5. The CDR3 contains 15 residues. Germline CDR1 and CDR2: LGHNA and YNFKEQ. The CDR3 loop reads CASSSGQGGTDTQYF. The CDR3 DNA sequence: TGTGCCAGCAGCTCCGGACAGGGTGGCACAGATACGCAGTATTTT.

The chain employs TRBV19 and TRBJ1-1; 9 nucleotides align to TRBD1. CDR3 size: 15 residues. V was pared by 4 bases and J by 4 bases, with 7 bases of the junction left unmatched. Germline-derived CDR1 and CDR2 are LNHDA and SQIVND (reference sequence). CDR3 in DNA: TGTGCCAGTAGTAGGGACAGGGCGGTTGGCACTGAAGCTTTCTTT. This codes for CASSRDRAVGTEAFF.

V and J are TRBV4-1 and TRBJ1-5; TRBD1 is a possible D gene (6 bases). V shed 4 bases and J shed 0 bases, with 10 bases lying between them. Germline assignment: CDR1 MGHRA and CDR2 YSYEKL. CDR3 length: 15 residues. The CDR3 nucleotides are TGCGCCAGCAGCCTAGGACAGAATAGCAATCAGCCCCAGCATTTT. It codes for CASSLGQNSNQPQHF.

The chain couples TRBV10-3 to TRBJ1-1, with D possibly matching TRBD1 (6 bases). Germline V gives CDR1 ENHRY, CDR2 SYGVKD. The CDR3 sequence is 13 residues long. V was clipped by 6 bases and J by 5 bases, with 13 bases between them. CDR3 sequence: CAISPITGTEAFF. The DNA for the CDR3 is TGTGCCATCAGCCCCATAACAGGGACTGAAGCTTTCTTT.

A single count supports this clone. The rearrangement uses TRBV28 and TRBJ2-7; no firm D call. From germline, CDR1 is MDHEN and CDR2 SYDVKM. The CDR3 loop spans 15 amino acids. V gave up 6 bases and J gave up 2 bases, with 17 bases separating them. CDR3 sequence: CASSPAPGIAYEQYF. CDR3 sequence (DNA): TGTGCCAGCAGCCCCGCCCCAGGTATCGCCTACGAGCAGTACTTC.

This clone was counted a single time. This chain connects TRBV7-9 to TRBJ1-1; possible D gene TRBD1, 6 bases. The CDR3 covers 13 residues. CDR1 and CDR2 (germline): SEHNR, FQNEAQ (reference sequence). The V gene lost 8 bases and the J gene lost 0 bases, with 10 bases spanning the gap. The DNA of the CDR3 is TGTGCCAGCTCTAGGACAGTGAACACTGAAGCTTTCTTT. It yields the protein CASSRTVNTEAFF.

This clone was seen only a few times. The rearrangement joins TRBV27 to TRBJ2-7; D may be TRBD2 (6 bases). Per germline, CDR1 MNHEY and CDR2 SMNVEV (reference sequence). The CDR3 spans 15 residues. The V end was cut by 5 bases, the J end by 3 bases, with 17 bases between. The DNA of the CDR3 is TGTGCCAGCAGTCTGGAGGCGGGATCCCACTACGAGCAGTACTTC. Its translation is CASSLEAGSHYEQYF.

The chain has TRBV21-1 and TRBJ2-3; no check of the table's D call, TRBD1, against the DNA was made. TRBV21-1 is a listed pseudogene. The CDR3 spans 18 residues. CDR3 protein: CASSKRSPGQGSADTQYF. CDR3 coding DNA: TGTGCCAGCAGCAAAAGGTCCCCGGGACAGGGGAGCGCAGATACGCAGTATTTT.

This chain joins TRBV19 and TRBJ2-2; 10 nucleotides line up with TRBD2. V dropped 1 base and J dropped 9; count of bases not matched to a gene: 8. There are 16 residues in the CDR3. Germline CDR1 LNHDA, CDR2 SQIVND (reference sequence). The DNA of the CDR3 is TGTGCCAGTAGTATAGGGGGTAGCGGGGGGCCCCGGGAGCTGTTTTTT. Amino acid sequence: CASSIGGSGGPRELFF.

The chain links TRBV30 to TRBJ1-5; D is uncertain. The CDR3 has 16 amino acids. Germline V gene sequence: CDR1 GTSNPN, CDR2 SVGIG (reference sequence). Trimming left V 1 base short and J 4 bases short, with 17 bases between. The DNA of the CDR3 is TGTGCCTGGAGTGGGGTTGGACTCCCGGGGAATCAGCCCCAGCATTTT. It codes for CAWSGVGLPGNQPQHF.